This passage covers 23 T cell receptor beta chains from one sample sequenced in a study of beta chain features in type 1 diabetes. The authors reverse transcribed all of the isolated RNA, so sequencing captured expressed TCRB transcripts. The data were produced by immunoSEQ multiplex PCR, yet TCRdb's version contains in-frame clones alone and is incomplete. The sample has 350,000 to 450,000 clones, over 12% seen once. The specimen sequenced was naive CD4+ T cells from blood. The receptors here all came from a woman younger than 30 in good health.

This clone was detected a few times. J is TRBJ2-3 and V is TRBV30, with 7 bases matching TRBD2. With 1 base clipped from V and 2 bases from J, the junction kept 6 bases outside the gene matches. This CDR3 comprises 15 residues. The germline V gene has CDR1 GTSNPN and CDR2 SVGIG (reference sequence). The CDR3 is CAWSEASGPTDTQYF. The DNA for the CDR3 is TGTGCCTGGAGTGAGGCTAGCGGCCCCACAGATACGCAGTATTTT.

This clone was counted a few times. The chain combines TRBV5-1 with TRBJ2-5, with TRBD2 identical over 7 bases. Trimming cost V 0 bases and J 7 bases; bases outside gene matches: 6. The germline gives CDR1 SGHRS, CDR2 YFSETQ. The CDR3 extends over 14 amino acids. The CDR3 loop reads CASSLEVREGTQYF. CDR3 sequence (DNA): TGCGCCAGCAGCTTGGAGGTCAGGGAGGGGACCCAGTACTTC.

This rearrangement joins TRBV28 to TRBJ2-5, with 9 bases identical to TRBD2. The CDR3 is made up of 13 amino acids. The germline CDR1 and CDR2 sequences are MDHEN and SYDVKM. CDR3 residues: CALAGAVQETQYF. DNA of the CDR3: TGTGCGTTAGCGGGAGCCGTACAAGAGACCCAGTACTTC.

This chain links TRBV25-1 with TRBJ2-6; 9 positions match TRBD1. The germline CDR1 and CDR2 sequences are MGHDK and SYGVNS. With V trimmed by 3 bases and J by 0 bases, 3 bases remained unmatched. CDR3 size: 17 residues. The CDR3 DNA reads TGTGCCAGCAGTGATCGGACAGGGGCCTCTGGGGCCAACGTCCTGACTTTC. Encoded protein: CASSDRTGASGANVLTF.

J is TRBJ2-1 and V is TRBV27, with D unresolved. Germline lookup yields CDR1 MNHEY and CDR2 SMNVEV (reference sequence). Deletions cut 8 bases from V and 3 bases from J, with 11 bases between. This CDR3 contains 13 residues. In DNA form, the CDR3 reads TGTGCCAGCTCCCTCCCAGGCTACAATGAGCAGTTCTTC. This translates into CASSLPGYNEQFF.

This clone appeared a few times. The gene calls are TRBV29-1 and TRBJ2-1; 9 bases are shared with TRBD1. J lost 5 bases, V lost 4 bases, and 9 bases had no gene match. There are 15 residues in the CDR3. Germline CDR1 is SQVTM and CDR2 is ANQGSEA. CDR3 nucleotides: TGCAGCGTTGGGACAGGGGTTTGGAGGGACAATGAGCAGTTCTTC. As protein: CSVGTGVWRDNEQFF.

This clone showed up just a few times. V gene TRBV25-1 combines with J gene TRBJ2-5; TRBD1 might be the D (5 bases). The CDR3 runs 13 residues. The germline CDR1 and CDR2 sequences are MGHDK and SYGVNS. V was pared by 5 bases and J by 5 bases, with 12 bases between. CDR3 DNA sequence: TGTGCCAGCAGTTTAGGGGATTGGGAGACCCAGTACTTC. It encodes CASSLGDWETQYF.

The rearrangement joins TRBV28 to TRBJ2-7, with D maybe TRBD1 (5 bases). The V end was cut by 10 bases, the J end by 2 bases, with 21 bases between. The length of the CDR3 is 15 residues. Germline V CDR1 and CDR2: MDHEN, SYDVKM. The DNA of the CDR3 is TGTGCCACGGAAAGTAGGCAGGGATCAACCTACGAGCAGTACTTC. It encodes CATESRQGSTYEQYF.

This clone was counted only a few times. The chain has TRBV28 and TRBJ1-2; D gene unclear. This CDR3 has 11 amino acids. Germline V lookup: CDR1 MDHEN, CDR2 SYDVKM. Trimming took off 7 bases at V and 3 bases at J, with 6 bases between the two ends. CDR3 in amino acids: CASKQYYGYTF. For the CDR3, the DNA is TGTGCCAGCAAACAGTACTATGGCTACACCTTC.

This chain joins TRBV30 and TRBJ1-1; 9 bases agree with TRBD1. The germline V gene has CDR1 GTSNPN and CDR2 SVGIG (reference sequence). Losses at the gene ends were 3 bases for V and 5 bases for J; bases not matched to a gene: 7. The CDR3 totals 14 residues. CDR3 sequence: CAWRGTGSETEAFF. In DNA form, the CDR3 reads TGTGCCTGGAGGGGGACAGGGTCGGAGACTGAAGCTTTCTTT.

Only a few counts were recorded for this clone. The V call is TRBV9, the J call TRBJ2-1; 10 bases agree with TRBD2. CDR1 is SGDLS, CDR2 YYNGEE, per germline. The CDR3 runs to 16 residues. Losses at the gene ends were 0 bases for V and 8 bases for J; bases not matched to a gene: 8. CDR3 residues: CASSVVASGSTYEQFF. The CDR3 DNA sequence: TGTGCCAGCAGCGTAGTAGCTAGCGGGAGTACGTATGAGCAGTTCTTC.

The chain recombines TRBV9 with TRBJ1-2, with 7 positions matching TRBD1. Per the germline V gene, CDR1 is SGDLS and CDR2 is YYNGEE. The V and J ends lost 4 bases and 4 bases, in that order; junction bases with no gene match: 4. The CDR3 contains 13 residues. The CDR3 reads CASSPGDSYGYTF. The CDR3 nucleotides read TGTGCCAGCAGCCCTGGGGACAGCTATGGCTACACCTTC.

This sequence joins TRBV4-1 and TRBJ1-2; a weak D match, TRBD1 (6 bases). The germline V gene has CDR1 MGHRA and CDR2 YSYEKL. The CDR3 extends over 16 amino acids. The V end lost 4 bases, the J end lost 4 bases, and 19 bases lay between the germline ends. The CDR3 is CASSRYGTLETYGYTF. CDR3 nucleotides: TGCGCCAGCAGCCGGTACGGGACACTAGAGACCTATGGCTACACCTTC.

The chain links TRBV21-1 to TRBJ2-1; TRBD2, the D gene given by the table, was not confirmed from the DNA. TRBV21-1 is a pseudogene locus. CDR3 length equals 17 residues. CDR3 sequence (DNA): TGTGCCAGCAGCAAAGGACTAGCGGGAGGGCCTCCGAATGAGCAGTTCTTC. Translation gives CASSKGLAGGPPNEQFF.

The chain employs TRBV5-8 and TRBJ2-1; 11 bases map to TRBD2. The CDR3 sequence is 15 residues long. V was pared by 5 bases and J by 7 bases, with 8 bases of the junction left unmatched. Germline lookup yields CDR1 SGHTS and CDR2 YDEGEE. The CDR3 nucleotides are TGTGCCAGCAGTTCACCGGGACTAGCGGTTAATGAGCAGTTCTTC. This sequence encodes CASSSPGLAVNEQFF.

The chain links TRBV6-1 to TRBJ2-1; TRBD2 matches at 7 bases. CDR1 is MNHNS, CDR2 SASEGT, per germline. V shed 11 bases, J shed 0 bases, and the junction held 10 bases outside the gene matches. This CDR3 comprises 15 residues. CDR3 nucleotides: TGTGCCGGGGGGGGGAGCCGGAGCTCCTACAATGAGCAGTTCTTC. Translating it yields CAGGGSRSSYNEQFF.

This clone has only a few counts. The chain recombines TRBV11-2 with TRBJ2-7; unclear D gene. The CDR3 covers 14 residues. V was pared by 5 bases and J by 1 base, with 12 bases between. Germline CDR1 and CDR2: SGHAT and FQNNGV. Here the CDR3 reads CASSRRGRSYEQYF. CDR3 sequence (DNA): TGTGCCAGCAGCCGACGAGGCCGATCCTACGAGCAGTACTTC.

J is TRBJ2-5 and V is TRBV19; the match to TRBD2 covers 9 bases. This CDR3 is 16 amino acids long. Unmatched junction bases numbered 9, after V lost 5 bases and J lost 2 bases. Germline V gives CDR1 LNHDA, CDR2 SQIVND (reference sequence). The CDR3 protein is CASSSDRLAVQETQYF. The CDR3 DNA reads TGTGCCAGTAGTTCCGACCGACTAGCGGTTCAAGAGACCCAGTACTTC.

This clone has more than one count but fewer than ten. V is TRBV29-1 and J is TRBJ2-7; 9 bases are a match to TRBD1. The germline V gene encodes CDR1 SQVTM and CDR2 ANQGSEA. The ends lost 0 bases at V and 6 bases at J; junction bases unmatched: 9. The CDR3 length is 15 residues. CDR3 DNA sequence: TGCAGCGTTGAAGATCCGGGACAGGGAGTTTCCGAGCAGTACTTC. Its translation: CSVEDPGQGVSEQYF.

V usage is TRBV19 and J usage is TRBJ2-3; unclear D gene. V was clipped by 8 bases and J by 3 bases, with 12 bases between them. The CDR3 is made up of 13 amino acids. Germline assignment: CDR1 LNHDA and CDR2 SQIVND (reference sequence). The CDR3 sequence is CASGFAGTDTQYF. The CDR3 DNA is TGTGCCAGTGGATTCGCCGGGACAGATACGCAGTATTTT.

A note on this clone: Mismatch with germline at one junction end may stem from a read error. The CDR3 DNA follows: TGTGCTAGCAGCTTAGCCGAAAGAGAGGGACAGTACTTC. Translated: CASSLAEREGQYF. The V call is TRBV7-7, the J call TRBJ2-5; D is possibly TRBD2 (5 bases). The CDR3 has 13 amino acids. Germline assignment: CDR1 SSHAT and CDR2 FNYEAQ (reference sequence). Full variable domain (rest looked up from reference TRBV7-7 and TRBJ2-5): GAGVSQSPRYKVTKRGQDVTLRCDPISSHATLYWYQQALGQGPEFLTYFNYEAQPDKSGLPSDRFSAERPEGSISTLTIQRTEQRDSAMYRCASSLAEREGQYFGPGTRLLVL.

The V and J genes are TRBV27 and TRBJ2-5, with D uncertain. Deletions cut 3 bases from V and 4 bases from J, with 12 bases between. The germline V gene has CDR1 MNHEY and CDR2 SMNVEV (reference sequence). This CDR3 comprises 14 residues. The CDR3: CASSLMRLGETQYF. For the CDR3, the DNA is TGTGCCAGCAGTTTGATGAGGCTGGGAGAGACCCAGTACTTC.

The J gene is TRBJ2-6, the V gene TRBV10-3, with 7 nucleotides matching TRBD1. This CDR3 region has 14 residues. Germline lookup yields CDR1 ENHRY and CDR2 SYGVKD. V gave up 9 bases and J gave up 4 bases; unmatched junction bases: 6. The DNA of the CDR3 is TGTGCCATTAGTACAGGGGTCGGGGCCAACGTCCTGACTTTC. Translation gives CAISTGVGANVLTF.